This T cell receptor (beta chain) appears in the sequencing data of a study of OX40 agonist ivuxolimab in advanced cancers. The ends were cut back, 4 bases at V and 7 bases at J, with 8 bases in the middle. The germline V gene encodes CDR1 MNHNS and CDR2 SASEGT. CDR3 length: 13 amino acids. Study results and caveats: The antigen specificity of the peripheral T cells (those that were expanded) was not determined. There were, on average, more expanded clones in CD8+ T cells than in CD4+.

The method was immunoSEQ multiplex PCR; TCRdb's version includes in-frame clones alone and lacks a portion of them. This table has tens of thousands of clones, 85% appearing once. This clone was observed a handful of times. Its specificity is unknown. The TCR was taken from an adult with an advanced solid tumor such as melanoma, head and neck, liver or kidney cancer. The chain recombines TRBV6-1 with TRBJ1-6; D not resolved. This specimen consisted of CD4+ or CD8+ T cells sorted from blood, obtained in a trial of the OX40 agonist ivuxolimab. CDR3 in amino acids: CASSAYSNSPLHF. CDR3 DNA sequence: TGTGCCAGCAGTGCGTACAGCAATTCACCCCTCCACTTT.